The present T cell receptor beta chain was sequenced within a study of T cell therapy after organ transplantation. Study-level information: Expansion used a peptide pool of 30 HLA class I and II CMV epitopes. Findings and caveats of the study: CD8 clonality fold change after therapy inversely tracked pretherapy clonality. Antirejection and antiviral medication effects could not be assessed. Reconstitution after therapy seemingly combined transferred and product-undetected endogenous clonotypes.

The sample's time point: 20-29 weeks after completion of therapy. The assay was immunoSEQ multiplex PCR, and TCRdb's table has in-frame clones only and misses some. The sample yields tens of thousands of clones, 84% seen once. Trimming left V 1 base short and J 5 bases short, with 8 bases between. Germline values: CDR1 SNHLY, CDR2 FYNNEI. The CDR3 is made up of 14 amino acids. Regarding this clone: What it recognizes is unknown.

The sample was CD8+ T cells from blood, taken after autologous CMV-specific T cell therapy. This TCR was sampled from a human patient who had received a solid organ transplant and had CMV disease. Some of the T cells might come from the graft donor. The genes are TRBV2 and TRBJ2-2; D is ambiguous. For the CDR3, the DNA is TGTGCCAGCAGTGAAGGGAAGGGAACCGGGGAGCTGTTTTTT. It codes for CASSEGKGTGELFF.